The rows below give T cell receptor beta chains drawn from one sample of a study of early T cells in non-severe SARS-CoV-2 infection. TCRdb reprocessed the 5' RACE reads via MiXCR and lists one record per CDR3 protein. This table has tens of thousands of distinct CDR3 sequences, 5% to 6% appearing once. Sequencing used whole blood. These TCRs come from an adult who was a healthcare worker with PCR-confirmed SARS-CoV-2 infection or an uninfected control (not recorded which). Both conserved end residues are part of each CDR3. Fields, in order: D gene, clone size, V gene, CDR3 length, J gene, CDR3 DNA, CDR3 protein. A D gene is named only where the DNA matches it firmly. Only some rows state a clone size, as once, few, many or a class for expanded clones.

D: -
size: many
V: TRBV15
length: 14
J: TRBJ1-1
DNA: TGTGCCACCAGCGGAAAACAGGGTTCATCTGAAGCTTTCTTT
CDR3: CATSGKQGSSEAFF

D: -
size: many
V: TRBV12-3/TRBV12-4
length: 15
J: TRBJ1-2
DNA: TGTGCCAGCAGTATCGCTGGCCGCCTGCTCTATGGCTACACCTTC
CDR3: CASSIAGRLLYGYTF

D: -
size: -
V: TRBV19
length: 14
J: TRBJ2-7
DNA: TGTGCCAGTAGACCGTCGGCTTTCGCTTACGAGCAGTACTTC
CDR3: CASRPSAFAYEQYF

D: -
size: -
V: TRBV5-1
length: 14
J: TRBJ2-7
DNA: TGCGCCAGCAGCCCCATATCGACCTCCTACGAGCAGTACTTC
CDR3: CASSPISTSYEQYF

D: -
size: many
V: TRBV10-3
length: 16
J: TRBJ2-1
DNA: TGTGCCATCAGTGAGTCGATCGGGGGCTCCTACAATGAGCAGTTCTTC
CDR3: CAISESIGGSYNEQFF

D: -
size: many
V: TRBV7-8
length: 13
J: TRBJ2-7
DNA: TGTGCCAGCAGCTCCAGGGGATTGTACGAGCAGTACTTC
CDR3: CASSSRGLYEQYF

D: TRBD2
size: -
V: TRBV6-4
length: 14
J: TRBJ2-3
DNA: TGTGCCAGCAGTGATGGGAGGGGAGCAGATACGCAGTATTTT
CDR3: CASSDGRGADTQYF

D: -
size: many
V: TRBV5-1
length: 15
J: TRBJ1-1
DNA: TGCGCCAGCAGCTTGGTGGCCAGCTCGAACACTGAAGCTTTCTTT
CDR3: CASSLVASSNTEAFF

D: TRBD1
size: many
V: TRBV24-1
length: 18
J: TRBJ2-3
DNA: TGTGCCACCAGTGACCCCGGGACAGGGCGAAGGACCACAGATACGCAGTATTTT
CDR3: CATSDPGTGRRTTDTQYF

D: -
size: many
V: TRBV2
length: 14
J: TRBJ2-1
DNA: TGTGCCAGCAGTGGGTCGCGGTCCTACAATGAGCAGTTCTTC
CDR3: CASSGSRSYNEQFF

D: -
size: many
V: TRBV20-1
length: 11
J: TRBJ2-2
DNA: TGCAGTGCTCCGTTAGGGGGGGAGCTGTTTTTT
CDR3: CSAPLGGELFF

D: -
size: -
V: TRBV29-1
length: 12
J: TRBJ2-3
DNA: TGCAGCGCACCCTCCGGGGGAGATACGCAGTATTTT
CDR3: CSAPSGGDTQYF

D: -
size: -
V: TRBV18
length: 14
J: TRBJ2-3
DNA: TGTGCCAGCTCACCCAGTAAGGGGACAGATACGCAGTATTTT
CDR3: CASSPSKGTDTQYF

D: -
size: few
V: TRBV4-3
length: 16
J: TRBJ2-2
DNA: TGCGCCAGCAGCCAAGGGACAGCGGCAGGGCCCGGGGAGCTGTTTTTT
CDR3: CASSQGTAAGPGELFF

D: TRBD2
size: many
V: TRBV20-1
length: 15
J: TRBJ2-7
DNA: TGCAGTGCTAGTTCCGGGACTAGCGGATCCTACGAGCAGTACTTC
CDR3: CSASSGTSGSYEQYF

D: -
size: -
V: TRBV6-1
length: 14
J: TRBJ2-5
DNA: TGTGCCAGCAGTGACGAGACGGAAGGAGAGACCCAGTACTTC
CDR3: CASSDETEGETQYF

D: -
size: many
V: TRBV11-1
length: 14
J: TRBJ1-4
DNA: TGTGCCAGCAGCCCGGACGGTGCTAATGAAAAACTGTTTTTT
CDR3: CASSPDGANEKLFF

D: TRBD1
size: many
V: TRBV5-1
length: 15
J: TRBJ2-2
DNA: TGCGCCAGCAGCCCCCTGACAGGGGGGTCCGGGGAGCTGTTTTTT
CDR3: CASSPLTGGSGELFF

D: -
size: few
V: TRBV11-3
length: 11
J: TRBJ2-2
DNA: TGTGCCAGCGGGAACACCGGGGAGCTGTTTTTT
CDR3: CASGNTGELFF

D: TRBD1
size: many
V: TRBV12-5
length: 15
J: TRBJ2-1
DNA: TGTGCTAGTGGGTGGACAGGGGGCGCTTTTAATGAGCAGTTCTTC
CDR3: CASGWTGGAFNEQFF

D: TRBD2
size: -
V: TRBV15
length: 15
J: TRBJ2-1
DNA: TGTGCCACCCAAAACGGGACTAGTCCTATCAATGAGCAGTTCTTC
CDR3: CATQNGTSPINEQFF

D: -
size: many
V: TRBV7-2
length: 13
J: TRBJ2-7
DNA: TGTGCCAGCAGCTTAGCGCTGGGTTACGAGCAGTACTTC
CDR3: CASSLALGYEQYF

D: TRBD2
size: many
V: TRBV5-1
length: 15
J: TRBJ2-7
DNA: TGCGCCAGCAGCCGAGGACTAGCGGGAGCCTACGAGCAGTACTTC
CDR3: CASSRGLAGAYEQYF

D: -
size: few
V: TRBV7-2
length: 16
J: TRBJ2-3
DNA: TGTGCCAGCAGCTTAGCGGGCGTGGGCCTTACAGATACGCAGTATTTT
CDR3: CASSLAGVGLTDTQYF

D: -
size: many
V: TRBV29-1
length: 12
J: TRBJ1-2
DNA: TGCAGCGTTGAGCAGGGAAACTATGGCTACACCTTC
CDR3: CSVEQGNYGYTF

D: -
size: many
V: TRBV10-1
length: 13
J: TRBJ1-2
DNA: TGCGCCAGCAGTGACCGAGGCCACTATGGCTACACCTTC
CDR3: CASSDRGHYGYTF

D: TRBD1
size: many
V: TRBV7-6
length: 14
J: TRBJ2-1
DNA: TGTGCCAGCAGCTTGGGACAGGCATACAATGAGCAGTTCTTC
CDR3: CASSLGQAYNEQFF

D: -
size: many
V: TRBV13
length: 12
J: TRBJ2-7
DNA: TGTGCCAGCAGCTTAGGACTTACCGAGCAGTACTTC
CDR3: CASSLGLTEQYF

D: -
size: many
V: TRBV19
length: 11
J: TRBJ2-3
DNA: TGTGCCAGTTCGGACTCCGGGGCGCAGTATTTT
CDR3: CASSDSGAQYF

D: -
size: many
V: TRBV6-2/TRBV6-3
length: 16
J: TRBJ1-2
DNA: TGTGCCAGCACTCCGCCGGGGTCTTCTTTTAACTATGGCTACACCTTC
CDR3: CASTPPGSSFNYGYTF

D: TRBD2
size: many
V: TRBV13
length: 16
J: TRBJ2-7
DNA: TGTGCCAGCAGCCCAAAACTAGCGGGGACAACCTACGAGCAGTACTTC
CDR3: CASSPKLAGTTYEQYF

D: TRBD2
size: many
V: TRBV6-5
length: 17
J: TRBJ2-1
DNA: TGTGCCAGCAGTTACTCACAACTAGCGGGGGCCTACAATGAGCAGTTCTTC
CDR3: CASSYSQLAGAYNEQFF

D: -
size: many
V: TRBV5-4
length: 14
J: TRBJ2-7
DNA: TGTGCCAGCAGCAGGGACATCCTCCCCTACGAGCAGTACTTC
CDR3: CASSRDILPYEQYF

D: -
size: many
V: TRBV18
length: 15
J: TRBJ2-2
DNA: TGTGCCAGCTCACCAACAGCTACGAACACCGGGGAGCTGTTTTTT
CDR3: CASSPTATNTGELFF

D: -
size: many
V: TRBV5-1
length: 15
J: TRBJ1-4
DNA: TGCGCCAGCAGCTTGGTACAAGCAACTAATGAAAAACTGTTTTTT
CDR3: CASSLVQATNEKLFF

D: -
size: many
V: TRBV6-2/TRBV6-3
length: 16
J: TRBJ2-1
DNA: TGTGCCAGCAGTTACTCTGCGGGGAGGATCTACAATGAGCAGTTCTTC
CDR3: CASSYSAGRIYNEQFF

D: -
size: few
V: TRBV5-1
length: 15
J: TRBJ2-1
DNA: TGCGCCAGCAGCTTGGCAGGCAGGGGCGCCGGAGGTGAGTTCTTC
CDR3: CASSLAGRGAGGEFF

D: -
size: many
V: TRBV2
length: 15
J: TRBJ2-7
DNA: TGTGCCAGCAGTGAAGACCAGGGCGTCTCCTACGAGCAGTACTTC
CDR3: CASSEDQGVSYEQYF

D: TRBD2
size: many
V: TRBV5-8
length: 15
J: TRBJ2-7
DNA: TGTGCCAGCAGCTTGTTAGCGGGGGAAGCCTACGAGCAGTACTTC
CDR3: CASSLLAGEAYEQYF

D: -
size: -
V: TRBV20-1
length: 13
J: TRBJ2-7
DNA: TGCAGTGCTAGGTCTGCGGGAAAACACGAGCAGTACTTC
CDR3: CSARSAGKHEQYF

D: TRBD1
size: many
V: TRBV5-1
length: 16
J: TRBJ2-2
DNA: TGCGCCAGCAGCTTGGTAGGGACAGGGATCACCGGGGAGCTGTTTTTT
CDR3: CASSLVGTGITGELFF

D: -
size: many
V: TRBV5-5
length: 15
J: TRBJ1-5
DNA: TGTGCCAGCAATGCCGAGGGATATAGCAATCAGCCCCAGCATTTT
CDR3: CASNAEGYSNQPQHF

D: TRBD1
size: many
V: TRBV20-1
length: 16
J: TRBJ2-4
DNA: TGCAGTGCTAGAGAGCTTGGGACAGGGGGCGGTTACATTCAGTACTTC
CDR3: CSARELGTGGGYIQYF

D: TRBD1
size: many
V: TRBV6-2/TRBV6-3
length: 16
J: TRBJ2-7
DNA: TGTGCCGGGGCCCCCCCGCCTGGGACAGGGATCTACGAGCAGTACTTC
CDR3: CAGAPPPGTGIYEQYF

D: -
size: many
V: TRBV7-9
length: 11
J: TRBJ2-7
DNA: TGTGCCAGCAGCCCCGCCTACGAGCAGTACTTC
CDR3: CASSPAYEQYF

D: -
size: many
V: TRBV4-2
length: 11
J: TRBJ1-1
DNA: TGTGCCAGCAGCCAAGAACGCGAAGCTTTCTTT
CDR3: CASSQEREAFF

D: -
size: -
V: TRBV7-2
length: 13
J: TRBJ2-1
DNA: TGTGCCAGCAGCTTAGGAAGACGGGGTGAGCAGTTCTTC
CDR3: CASSLGRRGEQFF

D: TRBD2
size: many
V: TRBV7-6
length: 19
J: TRBJ2-7
DNA: TGTGCCAGCAGCTTAAGTCCGGGACTAGCGGGATCAACTCCCGGCGAGCAGTACTTC
CDR3: CASSLSPGLAGSTPGEQYF

D: -
size: few
V: TRBV6-2/TRBV6-3
length: 13
J: TRBJ1-6
DNA: TGTGCCAGCAGGACATCTGGCAATTCACCCCTCCACTTT
CDR3: CASRTSGNSPLHF

D: TRBD1
size: many
V: TRBV29-1
length: 17
J: TRBJ2-5
DNA: TGCAGCGTTGAAGATTATTGGGACAGGGGCGATCAAGAGACCCAGTACTTC
CDR3: CSVEDYWDRGDQETQYF

D: -
size: many
V: TRBV7-9
length: 14
J: TRBJ2-7
DNA: TGTGCCAGCAGCTTAGACCTCAAGCGGCACGAGCAGTACTTC
CDR3: CASSLDLKRHEQYF